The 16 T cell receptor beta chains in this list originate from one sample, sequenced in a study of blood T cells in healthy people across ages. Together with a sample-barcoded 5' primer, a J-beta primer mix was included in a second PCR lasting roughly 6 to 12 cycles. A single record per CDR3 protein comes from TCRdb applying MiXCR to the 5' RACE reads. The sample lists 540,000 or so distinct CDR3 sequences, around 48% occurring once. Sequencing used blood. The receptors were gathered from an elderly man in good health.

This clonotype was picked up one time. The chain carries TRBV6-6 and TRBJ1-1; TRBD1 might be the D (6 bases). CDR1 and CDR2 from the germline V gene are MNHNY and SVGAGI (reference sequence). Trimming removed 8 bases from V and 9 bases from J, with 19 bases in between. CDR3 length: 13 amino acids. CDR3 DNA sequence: TGTGCCAGCTCCTCCCTCCGGGACACCAAAGCTTTCTTT. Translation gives CASSSLRDTKAFF.

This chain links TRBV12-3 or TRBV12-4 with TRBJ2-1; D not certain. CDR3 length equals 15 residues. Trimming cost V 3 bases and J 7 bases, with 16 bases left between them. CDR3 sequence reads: CASSFKMPPWNEQFF. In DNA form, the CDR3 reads TGTGCCAGCAGTTTTAAGATGCCCCCTTGGAATGAGCAGTTCTTC.

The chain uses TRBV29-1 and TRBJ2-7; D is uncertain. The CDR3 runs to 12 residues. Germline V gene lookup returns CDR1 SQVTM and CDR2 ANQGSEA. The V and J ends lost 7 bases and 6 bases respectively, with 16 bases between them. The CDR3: CSARGYAFEQYF. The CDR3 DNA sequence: TGCAGCGCCAGAGGTTATGCGTTCGAGCAGTACTTC.

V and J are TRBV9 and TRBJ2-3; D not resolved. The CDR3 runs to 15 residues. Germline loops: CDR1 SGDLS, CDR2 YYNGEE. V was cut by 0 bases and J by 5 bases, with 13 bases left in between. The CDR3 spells CASSVGPQEKDTQYF. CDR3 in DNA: TGTGCCAGCAGCGTAGGGCCCCAGGAGAAAGATACGCAGTATTTT.

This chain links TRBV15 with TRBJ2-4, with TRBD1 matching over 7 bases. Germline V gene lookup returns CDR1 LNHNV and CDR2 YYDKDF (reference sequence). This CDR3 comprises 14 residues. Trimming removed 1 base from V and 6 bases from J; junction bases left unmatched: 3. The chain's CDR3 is CATSRASGGNIQYF. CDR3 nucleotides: TGTGCCACCAGCAGAGCGTCAGGGGGAAACATTCAGTACTTC.

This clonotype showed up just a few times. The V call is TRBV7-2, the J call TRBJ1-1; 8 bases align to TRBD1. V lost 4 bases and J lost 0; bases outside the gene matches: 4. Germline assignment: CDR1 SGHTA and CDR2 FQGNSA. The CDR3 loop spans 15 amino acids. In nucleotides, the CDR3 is TGTGCCAGCAGCTCCCAGACAGGGGTGAACACTGAAGCTTTCTTT. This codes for CASSSQTGVNTEAFF.

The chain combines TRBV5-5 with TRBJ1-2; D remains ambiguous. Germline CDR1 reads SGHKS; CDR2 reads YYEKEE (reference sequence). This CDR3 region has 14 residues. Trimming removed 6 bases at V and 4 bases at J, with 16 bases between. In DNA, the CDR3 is TGTGCCAGCAACCCAGGTACCCTTGGCTATGGCTACACCTTC. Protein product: CASNPGTLGYGYTF.

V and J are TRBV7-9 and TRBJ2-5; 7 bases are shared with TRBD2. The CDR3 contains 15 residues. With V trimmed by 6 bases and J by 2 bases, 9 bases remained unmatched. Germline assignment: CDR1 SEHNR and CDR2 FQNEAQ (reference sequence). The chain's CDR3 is CASRTERTRQETQYF. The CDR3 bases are TGTGCCAGCAGAACCGAAAGGACTAGGCAAGAGACCCAGTACTTC.

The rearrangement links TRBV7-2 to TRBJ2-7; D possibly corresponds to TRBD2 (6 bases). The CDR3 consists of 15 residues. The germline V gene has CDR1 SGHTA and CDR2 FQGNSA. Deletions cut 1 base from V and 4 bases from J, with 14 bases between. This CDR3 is CASSLVAREVYEQYF. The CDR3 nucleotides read TGTGCCAGCAGCTTAGTCGCGAGGGAGGTGTACGAGCAGTACTTC.

As DNA, the CDR3 is TGCAGCGTTGAAGCCCGGCGGGGACAAGAGACCCAGTACTTC. Translation gives CSVEARRGQETQYF. The V call is TRBV29-1, the J call TRBJ2-4, with a tentative D call TRBD2 (6 bases). The end of the DNA is better explained by TRBJ2-5, so the J call may be wrong. The germline V gene has CDR1 SQVTM and CDR2 ANQGSEA. The CDR3 contains 14 residues.

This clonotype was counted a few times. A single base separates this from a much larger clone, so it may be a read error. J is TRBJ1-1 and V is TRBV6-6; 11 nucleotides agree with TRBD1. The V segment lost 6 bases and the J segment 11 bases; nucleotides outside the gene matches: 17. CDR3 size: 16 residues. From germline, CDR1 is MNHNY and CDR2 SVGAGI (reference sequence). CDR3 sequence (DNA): TGTGCCAGCAGCCCGTCTGGGGGACAGGGGGGGGAGTATGCTTTCTTT. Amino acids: CASSPSGGQGGEYAFF.

The CDR3 DNA reads TGCAGCGTTCGTAAGGGGGTTATGGACGAGCAGTACTTC. Its protein is CSVRKGVMDEQYF. This rearrangement joins TRBV29-1 to TRBJ2-4; D is perhaps TRBD1 (6 bases). The tail of the sequence fits TRBJ2-7 better, so the J call may be wrong. The CDR3 contains 13 residues. Germline V gene sequence: CDR1 SQVTM, CDR2 ANQGSEA.

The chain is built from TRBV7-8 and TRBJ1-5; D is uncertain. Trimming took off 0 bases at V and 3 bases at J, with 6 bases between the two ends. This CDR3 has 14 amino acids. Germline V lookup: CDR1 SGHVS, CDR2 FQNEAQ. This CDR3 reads CASSLAQNNQPQHF. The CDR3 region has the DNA TGTGCCAGCAGCTTAGCCCAGAACAATCAGCCCCAGCATTTT.

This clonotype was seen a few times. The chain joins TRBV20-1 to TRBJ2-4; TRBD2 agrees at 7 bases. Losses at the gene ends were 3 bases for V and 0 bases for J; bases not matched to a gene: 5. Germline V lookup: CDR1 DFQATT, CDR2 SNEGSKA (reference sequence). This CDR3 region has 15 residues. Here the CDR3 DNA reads TGCAGTGCTAGCGGGAGGAGATTAGCCAAAAACATTCAGTACTTC. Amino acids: CSASGRRLAKNIQYF.

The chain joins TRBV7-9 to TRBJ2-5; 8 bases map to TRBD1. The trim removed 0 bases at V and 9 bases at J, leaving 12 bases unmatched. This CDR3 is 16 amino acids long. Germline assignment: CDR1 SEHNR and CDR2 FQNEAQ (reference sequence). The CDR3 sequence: CASSLASGTGLRSQYF. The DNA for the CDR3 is TGTGCCAGCAGCTTAGCTTCCGGGACAGGCCTTCGGTCCCAGTACTTC.

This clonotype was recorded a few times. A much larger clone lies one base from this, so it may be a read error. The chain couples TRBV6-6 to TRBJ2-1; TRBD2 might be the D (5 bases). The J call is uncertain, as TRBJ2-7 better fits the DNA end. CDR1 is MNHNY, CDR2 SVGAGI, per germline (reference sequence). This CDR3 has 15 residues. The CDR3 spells CASTPGVGSYNEQYF. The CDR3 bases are TGTGCCAGCACTCCCGGGGTTGGCTCCTACAATGAGCAGTACTTC.